This TCR beta chain derives from a study of blood T cell repertoires in COVID-19. Study-wide background: There were acute and convalescent COVID-19 samples, and they came from the United States, Italy and Spain. PBMCs, B-cell-depleted T cells, or T cells were the source of the cDNA or gDNA that made up the material.

In the authors' methods: The assay estimated nucleated cells by amplifying reference gene primers. Sequenced by immunoSEQ multiplex PCR; TCRdb stores in-frame clones only, minus some. V and J calls plus clone size are reproduced from that table; the DNA served to infer D and trimming. The sample lists 100,000 or so clones, about 89% occurring once. Material for sequencing was peripheral blood. This receptor was taken from a man aged 50 or older with acute or convalescent COVID-19.

CDR3 loop: CASSRGTLSTDTQYF. Here the CDR3 DNA reads TGTGCCAGTAGTAGAGGGACACTTAGCACAGATACGCAGTATTTT. The chain joins TRBV19 to TRBJ2-3; TRBD1 is a possible D gene (6 bases). Germline V lookup: CDR1 LNHDA, CDR2 SQIVND (reference sequence). The length of the CDR3 is 15 residues. With 4 bases removed from V and 0 bases from J, the gap between germline ends came to 11 bases. Full variable domain (outside the CDR3, taken from reference TRBV19 and TRBJ2-3): DGGITQSPKYLFRKEGQNVTLSCEQNLNHDAMYWYRQDPGQGLRLIYYSQIVNDFQKGDIAEGYSVSREKKESFPLTVTSAQKNPTAFYLCASSRGTLSTDTQYFGPGTRLTVL.